The 13 T cell receptor beta chains presented below share a single source sample, sequenced in a study of cytomegalovirus exposure and HLA in healthy donors. PCR primers comprised 60 Vbeta and 13 Jbeta primers. The assay was immunoSEQ multiplex PCR, and TCRdb's table has in-frame clones only and misses some. The sample holds some 100,000 clones, more than 60% seen once. Sequenced material: PBMCs. The receptors were sampled from a woman under 30 in good health and CMV-seropositive.

The genes are TRBV9 and TRBJ2-7; tentatively, D is TRBD2 (5 bases). V dropped 0 bases and J dropped 4 bases, with 14 bases sitting between them. Germline V gives CDR1 SGDLS, CDR2 YYNGEE. CDR3 length: 15 residues. CDR3 protein: CASSVGPGYSYEQYF. The CDR3 DNA follows: TGTGCCAGCAGCGTAGGGCCGGGATACTCTTACGAGCAGTACTTC. Full variable domain (remainder filled in from reference TRBV9 and TRBJ2-7): DSGVTQTPKHLITATGQRVTLRCSPRSGDLSVYWYQQSLDQGLQFLIQYYNGEERAKGNILERFSAQQFPDLHSELNLSSLELGDSALYFCASSVGPGYSYEQYFGPGTRLTVT.

This chain links TRBV6-5 with TRBJ2-5; 12 positions match TRBD2. The CDR3 runs to 16 residues. Germline V gene data show CDR1 as MNHEY and CDR2 as SVGAGI. The V gene end was trimmed by 0 bases and the J gene end by 5 bases; junction bases not matched to a gene: 4. This CDR3 is CASSYSPSGRAETQYF. CDR3 DNA: TGTGCCAGCAGTTACTCTCCTAGCGGGAGGGCGGAGACCCAGTACTTC.

The chain has TRBV9 and TRBJ2-7; 10 positions agree with TRBD2. Losses at the gene ends were 4 bases for V and 5 bases for J; bases not matched to a gene: 3. From germline, CDR1 is SGDLS and CDR2 YYNGEE. The CDR3 is made up of 13 amino acids. The CDR3 sequence is CASSLAGENEQYF. CDR3 DNA sequence: TGTGCCAGCAGCCTAGCGGGAGAGAACGAGCAGTACTTC. The full variable domain, in which reference TRBV9 and TRBJ2-7 provide the parts outside the CDR3, is DSGVTQTPKHLITATGQRVTLRCSPRSGDLSVYWYQQSLDQGLQFLIQYYNGEERAKGNILERFSAQQFPDLHSELNLSSLELGDSALYFCASSLAGENEQYFGPGTRLTVT.

This clone has only a few counts. The chain couples TRBV10-2 to TRBJ2-7; 9 bases match TRBD1. Germline V CDR1 and CDR2: WSHSY, SAAADI. CDR3 size: 15 residues. Trimming removed 3 bases from V and 6 bases from J; junction bases left unmatched: 9. The DNA for the CDR3 is TGCGCCAGCAGTGATGGACAGGGGTTCTCTCTCGAGCAGTACTTC. It specifies CASSDGQGFSLEQYF.

The genes are TRBV19 and TRBJ1-5; 7 bases are a match to TRBD1. CDR1 is LNHDA and CDR2 is SQIVND in the germline V gene (reference sequence). Trimming took 4 bases from V and 9 from J; bases not matched to a gene: 18. The length of the CDR3 is 17 residues. In DNA, the CDR3 is TGTGCCAGTAGTACAGCCTTTAGGGCGACAGGGAAAGGGCCCCAGCATTTT. This translates into CASSTAFRATGKGPQHF.

The chain employs TRBV7-2 and TRBJ2-2; TRBD2 agrees at 8 bases. This CDR3 region has 14 residues. Germline loops: CDR1 SGHTA, CDR2 FQGNSA. The junction had 1 base not matched to a gene; V was cut back by 4 bases and J by 3 bases. The CDR3 DNA sequence: TGTGCCAGCAGCTGGGGACTAGACACCGGGGAGCTGTTTTTT. Its protein product is CASSWGLDTGELFF.

This clone has more than one count but fewer than ten. The J gene is TRBJ2-5, the V gene TRBV7-9; 12 nucleotides match TRBD2. The V and J ends lost 6 bases and 2 bases, in that order; junction bases with no gene match: 13. This CDR3 has 18 residues. Germline loops: CDR1 SEHNR, CDR2 FQNEAQ (reference sequence). The CDR3, as DNA: TGTGCCAGCAGTCCCTTTCCTAGCGGGAGGGCCGGGCAAGAGACCCAGTACTTC. Translation: CASSPFPSGRAGQETQYF.

This clone was observed once. The chain couples TRBV4-1 to TRBJ2-5, with D possibly matching TRBD2 (6 bases). Germline loops: CDR1 MGHRA, CDR2 YSYEKL. This CDR3 region has 17 residues. V shed 0 bases and J shed 2 bases, with 16 bases lying between them. The CDR3 DNA follows: TGCGCCAGCAGCCAAGACTGGGGCGGGACCATACAAGAGACCCAGTACTTC. Translating it yields CASSQDWGGTIQETQYF.

J is TRBJ2-7 and V is TRBV4-1; TRBD2 is a possible D gene (6 bases). The CDR3 runs 13 residues. Germline CDR1 reads MGHRA; CDR2 reads YSYEKL. Trimming took off 1 base at V and 9 bases at J, with 13 bases between the two ends. The CDR3 spells CASSQVGLFGQYF. DNA of the CDR3: TGCGCCAGCAGCCAAGTGGGACTGTTCGGGCAGTACTTC.

This clone was seen only once. Germline is not matched at one junction end, which may reflect a read error. J is TRBJ2-7 and V is TRBV7-9, with a weak D call TRBD2 (6 bases). The CDR3 is made up of 12 amino acids. The V gene's germline CDR1 is SEHNR and CDR2 FQNEAQ (reference sequence). Written as DNA, the CDR3 is TGTTCCAGCAGCGCGGGGTCCTACGAGCAGTACTTC. It encodes CSSSAGSYEQYF. Drawing the rest from reference TRBV7-9 and TRBJ2-7, the complete variable domain is DTGVSQNPRHKITKRGQNVTFRCDPISEHNRLYWYRQTLGQGPEFLTYFQNEAQLEKSRLLSDRFSAERPKGSFSTLEIQRTEQGDSAMYLCSSSAGSYEQYFGPGTRLTVT.

The chain couples TRBV29-1 to TRBJ1-1, with D unresolved. The CDR3 totals 14 residues. CDR1 is SQVTM, CDR2 ANQGSEA, per germline. Deletions cut 6 bases from V and 3 bases from J, with 17 bases between. CDR3 bases: TGCAGCGTCCGTCCTTCGGGAGTGGACACTGAAGCTTTCTTT. Its translation is CSVRPSGVDTEAFF.

This chain uses TRBV14 with TRBJ2-4; TRBD1 matches 7 bases. Germline V lookup: CDR1 SGHDN, CDR2 FVKESK. V was clipped by 3 bases and J by 9 bases; unmatched bases: 5. The CDR3 is 13 residues long. The CDR3 is CASSQGQLSIQYF. The CDR3 DNA reads as TGTGCCAGCAGCCAGGGACAGCTAAGCATTCAGTACTTC.

The chain combines TRBV30 with TRBJ2-7; D not resolved. V lost 2 bases to trimming and J lost 2 bases, with 10 bases between them. CDR1 is GTSNPN and CDR2 is SVGIG in the germline V gene (reference sequence). The CDR3 has 13 residues. In nucleotides, the CDR3 is TGTGCCTGGAGTCCGGGTTCGGCCTACGAGCAGTACTTC. Amino acids: CAWSPGSAYEQYF.